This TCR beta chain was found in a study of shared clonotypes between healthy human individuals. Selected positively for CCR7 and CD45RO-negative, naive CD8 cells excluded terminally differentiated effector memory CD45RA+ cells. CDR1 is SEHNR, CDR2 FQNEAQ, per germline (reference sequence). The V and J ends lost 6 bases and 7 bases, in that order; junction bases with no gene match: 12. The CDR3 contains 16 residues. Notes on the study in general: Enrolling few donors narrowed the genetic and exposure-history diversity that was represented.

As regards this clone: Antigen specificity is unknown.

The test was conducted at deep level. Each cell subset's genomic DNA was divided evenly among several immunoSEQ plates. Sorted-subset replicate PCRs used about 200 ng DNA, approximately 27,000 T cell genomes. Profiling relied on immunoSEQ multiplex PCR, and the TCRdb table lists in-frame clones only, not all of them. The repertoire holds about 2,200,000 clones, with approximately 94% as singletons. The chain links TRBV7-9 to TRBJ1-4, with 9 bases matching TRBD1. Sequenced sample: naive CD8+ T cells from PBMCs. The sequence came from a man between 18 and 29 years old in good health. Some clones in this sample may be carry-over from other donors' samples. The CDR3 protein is CASSSTGGHSFEKLFF. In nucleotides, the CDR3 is TGTGCCAGCAGTTCAACAGGGGGCCACTCTTTTGAAAAACTGTTTTTT.